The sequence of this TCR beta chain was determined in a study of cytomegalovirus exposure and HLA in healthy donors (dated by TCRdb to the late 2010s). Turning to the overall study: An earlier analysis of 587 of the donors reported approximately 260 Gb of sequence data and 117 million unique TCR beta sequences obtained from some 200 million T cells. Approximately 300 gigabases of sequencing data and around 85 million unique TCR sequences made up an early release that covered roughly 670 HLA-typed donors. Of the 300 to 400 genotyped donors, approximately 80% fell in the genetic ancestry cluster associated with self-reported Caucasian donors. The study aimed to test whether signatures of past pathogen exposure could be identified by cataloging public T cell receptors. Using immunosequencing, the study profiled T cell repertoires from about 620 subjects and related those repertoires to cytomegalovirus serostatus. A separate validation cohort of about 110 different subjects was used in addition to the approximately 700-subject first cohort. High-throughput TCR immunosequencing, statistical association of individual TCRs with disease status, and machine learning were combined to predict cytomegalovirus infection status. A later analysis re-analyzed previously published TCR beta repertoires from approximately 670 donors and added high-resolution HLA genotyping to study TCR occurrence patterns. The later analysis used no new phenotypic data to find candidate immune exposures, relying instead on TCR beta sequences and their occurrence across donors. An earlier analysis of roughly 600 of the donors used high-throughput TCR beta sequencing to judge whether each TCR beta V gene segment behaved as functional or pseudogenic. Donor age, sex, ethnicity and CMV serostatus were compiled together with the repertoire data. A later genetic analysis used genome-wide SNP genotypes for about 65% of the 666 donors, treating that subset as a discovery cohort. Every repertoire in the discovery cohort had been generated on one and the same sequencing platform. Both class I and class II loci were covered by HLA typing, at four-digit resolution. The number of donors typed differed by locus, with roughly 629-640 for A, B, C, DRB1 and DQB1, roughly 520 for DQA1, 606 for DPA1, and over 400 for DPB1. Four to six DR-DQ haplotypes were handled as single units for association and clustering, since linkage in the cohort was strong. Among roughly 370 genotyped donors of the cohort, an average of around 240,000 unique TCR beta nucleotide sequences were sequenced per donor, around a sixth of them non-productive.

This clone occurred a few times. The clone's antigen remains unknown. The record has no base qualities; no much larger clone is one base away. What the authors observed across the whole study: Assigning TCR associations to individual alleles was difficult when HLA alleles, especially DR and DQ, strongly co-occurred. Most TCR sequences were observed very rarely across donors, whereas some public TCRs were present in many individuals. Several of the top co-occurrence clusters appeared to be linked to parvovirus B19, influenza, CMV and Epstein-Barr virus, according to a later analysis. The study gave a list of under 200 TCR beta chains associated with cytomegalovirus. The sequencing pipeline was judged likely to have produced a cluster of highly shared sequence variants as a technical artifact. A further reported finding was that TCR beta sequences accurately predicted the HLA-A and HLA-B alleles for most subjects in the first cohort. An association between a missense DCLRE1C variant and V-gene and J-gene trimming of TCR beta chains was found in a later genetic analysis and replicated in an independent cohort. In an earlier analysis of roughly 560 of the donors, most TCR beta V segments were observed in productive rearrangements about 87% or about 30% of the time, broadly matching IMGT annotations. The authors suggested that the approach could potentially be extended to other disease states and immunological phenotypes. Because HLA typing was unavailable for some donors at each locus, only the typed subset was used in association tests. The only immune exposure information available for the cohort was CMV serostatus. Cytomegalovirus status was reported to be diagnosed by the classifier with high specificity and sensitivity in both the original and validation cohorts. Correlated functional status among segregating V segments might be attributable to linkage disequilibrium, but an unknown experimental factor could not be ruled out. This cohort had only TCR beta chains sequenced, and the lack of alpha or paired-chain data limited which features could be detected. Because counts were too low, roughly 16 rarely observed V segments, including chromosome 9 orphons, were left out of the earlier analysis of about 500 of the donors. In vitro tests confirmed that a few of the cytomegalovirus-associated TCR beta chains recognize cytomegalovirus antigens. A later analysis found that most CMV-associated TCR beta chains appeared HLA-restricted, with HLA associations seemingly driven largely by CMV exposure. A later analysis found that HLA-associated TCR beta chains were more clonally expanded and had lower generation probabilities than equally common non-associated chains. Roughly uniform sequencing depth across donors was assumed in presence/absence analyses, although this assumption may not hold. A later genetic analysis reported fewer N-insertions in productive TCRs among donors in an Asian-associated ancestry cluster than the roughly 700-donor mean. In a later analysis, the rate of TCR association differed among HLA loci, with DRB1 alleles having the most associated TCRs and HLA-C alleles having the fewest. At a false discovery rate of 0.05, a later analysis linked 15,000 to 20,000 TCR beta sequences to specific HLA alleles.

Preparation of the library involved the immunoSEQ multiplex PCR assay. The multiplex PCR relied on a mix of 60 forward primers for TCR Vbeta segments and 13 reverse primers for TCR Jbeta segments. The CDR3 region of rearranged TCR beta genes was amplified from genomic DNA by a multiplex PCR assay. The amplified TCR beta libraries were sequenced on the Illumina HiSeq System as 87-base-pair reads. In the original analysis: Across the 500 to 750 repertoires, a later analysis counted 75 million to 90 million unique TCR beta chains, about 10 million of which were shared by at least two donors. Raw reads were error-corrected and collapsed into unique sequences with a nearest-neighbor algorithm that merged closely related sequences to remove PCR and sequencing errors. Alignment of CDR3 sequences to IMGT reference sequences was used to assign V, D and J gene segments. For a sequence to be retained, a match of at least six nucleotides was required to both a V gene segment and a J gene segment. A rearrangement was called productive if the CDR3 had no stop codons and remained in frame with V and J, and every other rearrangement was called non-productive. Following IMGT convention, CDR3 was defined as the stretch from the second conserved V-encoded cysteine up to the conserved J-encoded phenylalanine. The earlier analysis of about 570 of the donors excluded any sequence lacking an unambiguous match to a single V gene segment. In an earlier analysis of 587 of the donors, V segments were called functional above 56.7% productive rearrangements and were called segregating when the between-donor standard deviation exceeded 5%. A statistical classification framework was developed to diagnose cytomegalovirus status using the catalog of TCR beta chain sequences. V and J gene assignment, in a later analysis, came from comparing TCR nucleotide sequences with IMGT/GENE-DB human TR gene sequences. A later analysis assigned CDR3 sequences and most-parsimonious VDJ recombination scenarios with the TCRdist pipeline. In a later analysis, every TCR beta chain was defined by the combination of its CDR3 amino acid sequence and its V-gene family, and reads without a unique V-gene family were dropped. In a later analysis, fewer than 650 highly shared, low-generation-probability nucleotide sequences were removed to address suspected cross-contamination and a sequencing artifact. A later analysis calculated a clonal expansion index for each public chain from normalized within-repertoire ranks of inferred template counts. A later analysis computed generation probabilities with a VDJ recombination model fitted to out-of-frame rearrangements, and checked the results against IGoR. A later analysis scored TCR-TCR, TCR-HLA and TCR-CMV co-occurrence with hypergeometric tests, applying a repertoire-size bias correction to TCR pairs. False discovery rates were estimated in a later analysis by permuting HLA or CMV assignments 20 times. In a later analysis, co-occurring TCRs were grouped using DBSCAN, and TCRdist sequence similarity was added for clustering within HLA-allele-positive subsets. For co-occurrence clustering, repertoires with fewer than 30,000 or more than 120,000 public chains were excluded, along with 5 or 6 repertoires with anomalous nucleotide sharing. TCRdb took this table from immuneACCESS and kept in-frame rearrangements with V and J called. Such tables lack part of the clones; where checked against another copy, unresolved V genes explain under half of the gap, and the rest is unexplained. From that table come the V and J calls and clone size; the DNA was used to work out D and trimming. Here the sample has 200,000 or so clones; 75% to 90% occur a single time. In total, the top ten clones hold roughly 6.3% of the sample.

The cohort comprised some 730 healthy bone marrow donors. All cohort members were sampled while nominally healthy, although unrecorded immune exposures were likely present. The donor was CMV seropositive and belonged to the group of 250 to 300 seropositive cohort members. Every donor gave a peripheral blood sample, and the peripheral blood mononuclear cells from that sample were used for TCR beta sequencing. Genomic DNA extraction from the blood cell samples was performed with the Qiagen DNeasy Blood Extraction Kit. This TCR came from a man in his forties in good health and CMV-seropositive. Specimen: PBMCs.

CDR3 protein: CASSPSGTTYEQYF. Here is the DNA: TGTGCCAGCTCACCTAGCGGTACTACCTACGAGCAGTACTTC. The rearranged chain carries TRBV18 and TRBJ2-7, and TRBD2 may be the D gene, going by 6 matching bases. Counted from cysteine to phenylalanine, this CDR3 has 14 amino acids. This entry keeps only the CDR3 DNA: 42 bases, framed from base 1. The trim is 3 bases for V and 2 bases for J, with a gap of 11 bases between the germline ends. CDR1 and CDR2, per the germline V gene, are KGHSH and LQKENI.